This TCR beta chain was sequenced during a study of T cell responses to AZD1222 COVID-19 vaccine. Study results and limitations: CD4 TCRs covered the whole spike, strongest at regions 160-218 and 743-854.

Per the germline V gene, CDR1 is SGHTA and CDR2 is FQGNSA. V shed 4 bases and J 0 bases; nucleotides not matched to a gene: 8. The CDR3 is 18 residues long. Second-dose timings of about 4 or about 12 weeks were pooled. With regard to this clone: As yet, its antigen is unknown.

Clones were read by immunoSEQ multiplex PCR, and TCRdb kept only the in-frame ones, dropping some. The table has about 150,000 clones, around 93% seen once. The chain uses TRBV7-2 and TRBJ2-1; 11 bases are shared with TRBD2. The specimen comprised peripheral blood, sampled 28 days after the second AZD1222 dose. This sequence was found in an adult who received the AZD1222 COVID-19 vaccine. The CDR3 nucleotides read TGTGCCAGCAGCTCGCGGACTAGCGGGCGTAGCTCCTACAATGAGCAGTTCTTC. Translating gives CASSSRTSGRSSYNEQFF.